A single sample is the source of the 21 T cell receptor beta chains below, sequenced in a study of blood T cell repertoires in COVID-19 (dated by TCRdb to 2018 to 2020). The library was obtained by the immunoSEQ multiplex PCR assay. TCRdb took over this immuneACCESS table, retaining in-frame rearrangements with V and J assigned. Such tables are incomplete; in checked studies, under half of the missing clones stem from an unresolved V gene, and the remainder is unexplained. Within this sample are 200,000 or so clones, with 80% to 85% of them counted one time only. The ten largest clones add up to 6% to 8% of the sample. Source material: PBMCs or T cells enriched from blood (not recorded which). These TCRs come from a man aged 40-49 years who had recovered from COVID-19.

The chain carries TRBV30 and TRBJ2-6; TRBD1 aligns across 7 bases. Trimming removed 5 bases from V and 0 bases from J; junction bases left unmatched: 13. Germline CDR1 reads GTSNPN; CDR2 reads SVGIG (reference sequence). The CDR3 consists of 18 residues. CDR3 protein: CAWGQGGRPISGANVLTF. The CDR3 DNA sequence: TGTGCCTGGGGTCAAGGGGGCAGGCCAATCTCTGGGGCCAACGTCCTGACTTTC.

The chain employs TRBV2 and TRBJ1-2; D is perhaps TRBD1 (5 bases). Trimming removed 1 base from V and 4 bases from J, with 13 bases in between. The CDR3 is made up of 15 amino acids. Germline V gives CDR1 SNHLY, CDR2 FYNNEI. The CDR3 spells CASSEGGRAGYGYTF. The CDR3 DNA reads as TGTGCCAGCAGTGAAGGAGGCAGGGCCGGCTATGGCTACACCTTC.

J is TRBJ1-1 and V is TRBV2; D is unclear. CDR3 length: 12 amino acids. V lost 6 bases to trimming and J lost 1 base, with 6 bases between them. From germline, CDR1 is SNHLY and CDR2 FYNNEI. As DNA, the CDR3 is TGTGCCAGCAGGTCCGGGAACACTGAAGCTTTCTTT. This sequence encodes CASRSGNTEAFF.

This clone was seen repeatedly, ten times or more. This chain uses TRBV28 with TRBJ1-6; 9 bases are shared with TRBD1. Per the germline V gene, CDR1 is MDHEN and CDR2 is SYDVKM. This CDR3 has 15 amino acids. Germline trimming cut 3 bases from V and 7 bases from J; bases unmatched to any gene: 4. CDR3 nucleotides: TGTGCCAGCAGTTTTACAGGGACAGGGAATTCACCCCTCCACTTT. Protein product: CASSFTGTGNSPLHF.

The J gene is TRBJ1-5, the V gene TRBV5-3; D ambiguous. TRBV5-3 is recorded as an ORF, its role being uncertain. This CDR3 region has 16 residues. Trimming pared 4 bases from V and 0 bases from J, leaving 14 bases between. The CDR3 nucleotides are TGTGCCAGAAGCCTGACTGCCCTGAATAGCAATCAGCCCCAGCATTTT. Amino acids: CARSLTALNSNQPQHF.

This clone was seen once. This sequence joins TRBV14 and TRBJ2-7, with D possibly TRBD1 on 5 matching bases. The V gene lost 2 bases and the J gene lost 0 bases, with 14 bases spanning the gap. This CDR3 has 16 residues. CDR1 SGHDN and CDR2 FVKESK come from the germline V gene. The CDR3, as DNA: TGTGCCAGCAGCCAATACTTATGGGGCAGCTCCTACGAGCAGTACTTC. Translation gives CASSQYLWGSSYEQYF.

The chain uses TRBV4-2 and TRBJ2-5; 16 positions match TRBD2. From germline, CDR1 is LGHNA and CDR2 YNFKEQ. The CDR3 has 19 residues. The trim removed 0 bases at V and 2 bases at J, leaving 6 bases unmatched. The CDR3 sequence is CASSQDLPGLAGGQETQYF. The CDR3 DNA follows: TGTGCCAGCAGCCAAGATCTTCCGGGACTAGCGGGGGGGCAAGAGACCCAGTACTTC.

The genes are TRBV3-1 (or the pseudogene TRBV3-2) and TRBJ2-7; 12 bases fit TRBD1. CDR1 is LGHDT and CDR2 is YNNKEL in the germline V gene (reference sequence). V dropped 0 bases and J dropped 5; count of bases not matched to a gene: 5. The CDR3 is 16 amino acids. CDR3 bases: TGTGCCAGCAGCCAAGATCTTGGGACAGGGGGCGACGAGCAGTACTTC. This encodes CASSQDLGTGGDEQYF.

This chain's CDR3 is CASSQGTSGLTPREQYF. The CDR3 bases are TGTGCCAGCTCACAGGGGACTAGCGGGCTTACCCCCCGGGAGCAGTACTTC. The chain combines TRBV18 with TRBJ2-7; 12 positions agree with TRBD2. This CDR3 is built from 17 residues. From germline, CDR1 is KGHSH and CDR2 LQKENI. With V trimmed by 4 bases and J by 7 bases, 14 bases remained unmatched.

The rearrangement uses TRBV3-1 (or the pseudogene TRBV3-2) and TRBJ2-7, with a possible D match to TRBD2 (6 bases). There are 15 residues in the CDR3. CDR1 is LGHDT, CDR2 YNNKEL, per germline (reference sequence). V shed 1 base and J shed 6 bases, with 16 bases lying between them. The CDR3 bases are TGTGCCAGCAGCCAAGTCGGGGGAACTCTTTTCGAGCAGTACTTC. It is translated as CASSQVGGTLFEQYF.

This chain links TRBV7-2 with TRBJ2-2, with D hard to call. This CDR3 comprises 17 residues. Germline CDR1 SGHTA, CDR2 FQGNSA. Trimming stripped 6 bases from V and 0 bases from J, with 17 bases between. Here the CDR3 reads CASSPHGRVSNTGELFF. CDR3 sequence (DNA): TGTGCCAGCAGTCCCCACGGTCGGGTCTCGAACACCGGGGAGCTGTTTTTT.

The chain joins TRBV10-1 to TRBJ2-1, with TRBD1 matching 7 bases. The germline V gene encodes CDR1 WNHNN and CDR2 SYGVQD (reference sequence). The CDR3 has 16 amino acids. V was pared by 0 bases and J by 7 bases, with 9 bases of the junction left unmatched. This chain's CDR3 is CASSESRGGGRNEQFF. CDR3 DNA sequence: TGCGCCAGCAGTGAGTCGAGAGGGGGCGGACGGAATGAGCAGTTCTTC.

In DNA form, the CDR3 reads TGTGCCACCAGTGACCCCGTCAGTTCTGAAAAACTGTTTTTT. This sequence encodes CATSDPVSSEKLFF. This sequence joins TRBV24-1 and TRBJ1-4; unclear D gene. CDR3 length: 14 amino acids. The germline gives CDR1 KGHDR, CDR2 SFDVKD. V was pared by 4 bases and J by 7 bases, with 12 bases between.

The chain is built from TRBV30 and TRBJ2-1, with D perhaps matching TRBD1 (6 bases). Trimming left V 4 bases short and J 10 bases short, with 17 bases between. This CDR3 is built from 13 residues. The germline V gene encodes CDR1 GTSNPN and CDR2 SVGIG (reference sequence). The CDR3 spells CAWTLDRDYEQFF. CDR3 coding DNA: TGTGCCTGGACACTGGACAGAGATTACGAGCAGTTCTTC.

CDR3 protein: CASSETGASSYEQYF. DNA of the CDR3: TGTGCCAGCAGTGAAACTGGGGCTAGCTCCTACGAGCAGTACTTC. The chain uses TRBV6-1 and TRBJ2-7; weak D call: TRBD1 (5 bases). Trimming cost V 2 bases and J 0 bases, with 11 bases left between them. There are 15 residues in the CDR3. CDR1 and CDR2 from the germline V gene are MNHNS and SASEGT.

CDR3 sequence reads: CASSLPTGPGNTIYF. Here the CDR3 DNA reads TGTGCCAGCAGCTTACCGACAGGCCCTGGAAACACCATATATTTT. The rearrangement uses TRBV7-6 and TRBJ1-3; possibly TRBD1 for D (6 bases). Germline values: CDR1 SGHVS, CDR2 FNYEAQ. The CDR3 totals 15 residues. Trimming stripped 2 bases from V and 2 bases from J, with 10 bases between.

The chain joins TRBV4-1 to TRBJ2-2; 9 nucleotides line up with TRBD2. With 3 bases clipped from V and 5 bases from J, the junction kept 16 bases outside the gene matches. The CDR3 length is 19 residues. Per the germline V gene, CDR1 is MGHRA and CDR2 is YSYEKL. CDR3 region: CASSHARAGGLPWTGELFF. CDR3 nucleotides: TGCGCCAGCAGCCACGCCCGGGCGGGGGGGCTCCCTTGGACCGGGGAGCTGTTTTTT.

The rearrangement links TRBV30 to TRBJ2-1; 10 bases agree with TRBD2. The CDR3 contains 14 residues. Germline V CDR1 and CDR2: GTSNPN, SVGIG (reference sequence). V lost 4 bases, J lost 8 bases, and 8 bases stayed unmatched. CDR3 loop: CAWTSGGASDEQFF. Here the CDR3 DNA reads TGTGCCTGGACCAGCGGGGGGGCCAGCGATGAGCAGTTCTTC.

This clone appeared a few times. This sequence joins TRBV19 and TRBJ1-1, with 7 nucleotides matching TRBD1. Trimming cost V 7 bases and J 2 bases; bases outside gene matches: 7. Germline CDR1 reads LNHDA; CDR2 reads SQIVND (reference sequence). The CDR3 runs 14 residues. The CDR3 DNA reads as TGTGCCAGTACCCAGGGGGTCCGAAACACTGAAGCTTTCTTT. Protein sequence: CASTQGVRNTEAFF.

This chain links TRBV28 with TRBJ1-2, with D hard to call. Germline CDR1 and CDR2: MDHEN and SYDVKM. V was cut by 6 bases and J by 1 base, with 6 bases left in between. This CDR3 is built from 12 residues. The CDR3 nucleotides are TGTGCCAGCAGCCAGGTTAACTATGGCTACACCTTC. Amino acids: CASSQVNYGYTF.

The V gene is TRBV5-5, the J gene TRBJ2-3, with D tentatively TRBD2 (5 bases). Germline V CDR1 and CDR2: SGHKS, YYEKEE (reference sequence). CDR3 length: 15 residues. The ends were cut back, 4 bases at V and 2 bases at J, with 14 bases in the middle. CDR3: CASSREGLFTDTQYF. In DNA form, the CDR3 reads TGTGCCAGCAGCCGAGAGGGTCTTTTCACAGATACGCAGTATTTT.